These 21 T cell receptor beta chains share one sample of origin, sequenced in a study of sequential checkpoint blockade in melanoma. Libraries were prepared by immunoSEQ multiplex PCR; TCRdb keeps only in-frame clonotypes and omits some of them. The sample consists of approximately 9,000 clones, roughly 73% of them appearing once. Treatment specified: randomized to nivolumab then ipilimumab (arm A) or the reverse (arm B). This material consisted of CD8+ T cells sorted from blood (inferred from file names), taken from a patient given nivolumab and ipilimumab in sequence. These receptors all come from a human donor with melanoma.

The chain links TRBV27 to TRBJ2-3; 11 nucleotides align to TRBD2. V lost 6 bases, J lost 2 bases, and 4 bases stayed unmatched. Germline CDR1 reads MNHEY; CDR2 reads SMNVEV (reference sequence). The CDR3 consists of 15 residues. The CDR3 DNA follows: TGTGCCAGCAGCGTAGCGGGAGGGATCACAGATACGCAGTATTTT. Its translation: CASSVAGGITDTQYF.

The CDR3 nucleotides read TGTGCCAGCAGTGGGACAGGGGCAAACTATGGCTACACCTTC. Protein: CASSGTGANYGYTF. This rearrangement joins TRBV7-6 to TRBJ1-2; 10 bases agree with TRBD1. The CDR3 spans 14 residues. Germline V gives CDR1 SGHVS, CDR2 FNYEAQ. The junction had 3 bases not matched to a gene; V was cut back by 6 bases and J by 2 bases.

The genes are TRBV27 and TRBJ1-1, with 8 bases fitting TRBD1. Germline assignment: CDR1 MNHEY and CDR2 SMNVEV (reference sequence). The CDR3 runs 13 residues. The trim removed 5 bases at V and 5 bases at J, leaving 4 bases unmatched. The CDR3 DNA reads TGTGCCAGCAGTCTTACAGGGGGAACTGAAGCTTTCTTT. Protein sequence: CASSLTGGTEAFF.

V gene TRBV25-1 combines with J gene TRBJ1-2, with 8 bases matching TRBD1. Germline V gene lookup returns CDR1 MGHDK and CDR2 SYGVNS. Trimming cost V 4 bases and J 1 base; bases outside gene matches: 11. The CDR3 has 17 amino acids. CDR3 sequence: CASSVKYGTGGNYGYTF. CDR3 coding DNA: TGTGCCAGCAGTGTAAAATACGGGACAGGAGGTAACTATGGCTACACCTTC.

The gene calls are TRBV4-1 and TRBJ1-1; the D is unclear. Germline CDR1 is MGHRA and CDR2 is YSYEKL. V lost 4 bases, J lost 1 base, and 10 bases lay in between. The CDR3 is 14 amino acids. CDR3: CASSRGSENTEAFF. The CDR3 nucleotides are TGCGCCAGCAGCCGAGGCAGCGAGAACACTGAAGCTTTCTTT.

The sample holds a few counts of this clone. The gene calls are TRBV6-1 and TRBJ1-6, with D possibly matching TRBD1 (5 bases). V lost 3 bases and J 7 bases, leaving 10 bases between the germline ends. The V gene's germline CDR1 is MNHNS and CDR2 SASEGT. The CDR3 sequence is 14 residues long. CDR3 DNA: TGTGCCAGCAGTGACAGGGTCGAGAATTCACCCCTCCACTTT. Translation: CASSDRVENSPLHF.

V and J are TRBV27 and TRBJ2-1; possibly TRBD1 for D (5 bases). The germline V gene encodes CDR1 MNHEY and CDR2 SMNVEV (reference sequence). This CDR3 is built from 15 residues. Trimming left V 1 base short and J 0 bases short, with 7 bases between. In DNA form, the CDR3 reads TGTGCCAGCAGTTTATTAGGGGTCTCCTACAATGAGCAGTTCTTC. Its translation: CASSLLGVSYNEQFF.

The rearrangement links TRBV6-5 to TRBJ1-4; TRBD1 matches at 9 bases. Unmatched junction bases numbered 8, after V lost 5 bases and J lost 7 bases. This CDR3 spans 15 amino acids. Looked up from germline, CDR1 is MNHEY and CDR2 is SVGAGI. The CDR3 reads CASSGTTGGVEKLFF. The DNA for the CDR3 is TGTGCCAGCAGTGGAACGACAGGGGGAGTTGAAAAACTGTTTTTT.

This clone was counted between two and nine times. The J gene is TRBJ1-2, the V gene TRBV9; 8 nucleotides line up with TRBD1. Germline V gene sequence: CDR1 SGDLS, CDR2 YYNGEE. The trim removed 0 bases at V and 4 bases at J, leaving 5 bases unmatched. CDR3 length: 15 amino acids. CDR3: CASSVVGTGLYGYTF. The CDR3 nucleotides read TGTGCCAGCAGCGTAGTGGGGACAGGCCTCTATGGCTACACCTTC.

The rearrangement uses TRBV15 and TRBJ2-7, with a tentative D call TRBD1 (5 bases). The CDR3 has 15 amino acids. Germline CDR1 is LNHNV and CDR2 is YYDKDF (reference sequence). V shed 0 bases and J shed 7 bases, with 16 bases lying between them. The CDR3: CATSRDTDNEWEQYF. CDR3 sequence (DNA): TGTGCCACCAGCAGAGATACGGACAACGAATGGGAGCAGTACTTC.

In this sample, this clone turned up once. The V gene is TRBV15, the J gene TRBJ1-2; TRBD1 matches at 7 bases. After removal of 8 bases from V and 4 bases from J, the junction contained 4 bases not matched to a gene. Germline CDR1 LNHNV, CDR2 YYDKDF (reference sequence). The CDR3 consists of 12 residues. CDR3 loop: CATGGQFYGYTF. DNA of the CDR3: TGTGCCACCGGGGGACAGTTCTATGGCTACACCTTC. The whole variable domain, filled in from reference TRBV15 and TRBJ1-2, reads DAMVIQNPRYQVTQFGKPVTLSCSQTLNHNVMYWYQQKSSQAPKLLFHYYDKDFNNEADTPDNFQSRRPNTSFCFLDIRSPGLGDTAMYLCATGGQFYGYTFGSGTRLTVV.

The genes are TRBV2 and TRBJ2-2; TRBD2 matches at 8 bases. With 2 bases clipped from V and 6 bases from J, the junction kept 11 bases outside the gene matches. Germline values: CDR1 SNHLY, CDR2 FYNNEI. This CDR3 is built from 17 residues. The CDR3 here is CASSESASGHGAGELFF. The CDR3 coding sequence is TGTGCCAGCAGTGAATCGGCTAGCGGGCATGGGGCCGGGGAGCTGTTTTTT.

CDR3 in DNA: TGTGCCAGCACCGAGGGCGGATTCTACACTGAAGCTTTCTTT. Translated: CASTEGGFYTEAFF. The V and J genes are TRBV2 and TRBJ1-1, with D unresolved. The CDR3 runs to 14 residues. Germline loops: CDR1 SNHLY, CDR2 FYNNEI. Deletions cut 7 bases from V and 3 bases from J, with 15 bases between.

The rearrangement links TRBV15 to TRBJ1-2, with unresolved D. Germline CDR1 and CDR2: LNHNV and YYDKDF (reference sequence). Trimming took 1 base from V and 1 from J, leaving 13 bases between them. The length of the CDR3 is 16 residues. The CDR3 DNA sequence: TGTGCCACCAGCAGAGCCACCTATCCCTATAACTATGGCTACACCTTC. It translates to CATSRATYPYNYGYTF.

This clone has more than one count but fewer than ten. The chain joins TRBV6-4 to TRBJ2-2; the match to TRBD1 covers 10 bases. This CDR3 region has 16 residues. The V gene end was trimmed by 2 bases and the J gene end by 5 bases; junction bases not matched to a gene: 5. Germline values: CDR1 MRHNA, CDR2 SNTAGT. The CDR3 DNA follows: TGTGCCAGCAGTGACCCGGACAGGGGGGAAACCGGGGAGCTGTTTTTT. Protein sequence: CASSDPDRGETGELFF.

This clone was detected once. The chain links TRBV10-2 to TRBJ2-2; 7 bases align to TRBD1. From germline, CDR1 is WSHSY and CDR2 SAAADI. V dropped 10 bases and J dropped 5; count of bases not matched to a gene: 7. The CDR3 runs to 13 residues. The DNA for the CDR3 is TGCGCCAACATAGACAGGGCTACCGGGGAGCTGTTTTTT. Residues: CANIDRATGELFF.

The rearrangement uses TRBV5-1 and TRBJ2-3; TRBD2 matches at 12 bases. Looked up from germline, CDR1 is SGHRS and CDR2 is YFSETQ. The CDR3 has 18 residues. The junction had 6 bases not matched to a gene; V was cut back by 0 bases and J by 1 base. CDR3 nucleotide sequence: TGCGCCAGCAGCTTGGTTGCTAGCGGGGGGGCGGGCACAGATACGCAGTATTTT. This sequence encodes CASSLVASGGAGTDTQYF. The entire variable domain, with the rest obtained from reference TRBV5-1 and TRBJ2-3, is as follows: KAGVTQTPRYLIKTRGQQVTLSCSPISGHRSVSWYQQTPGQGLQFLFEYFSETQRNKGNFPGRFSGRQFSNSRSEMNVSTLELGDSALYLCASSLVASGGAGTDTQYFGPGTRLTVL.

This clone turned up a few times. The J gene is TRBJ1-1, the V gene TRBV25-1, with 7 positions matching TRBD1. This CDR3 is 15 amino acids long. J was trimmed by 1 base and V by 7 bases; bases with no gene match: 9. CDR1 is MGHDK, CDR2 SYGVNS, per germline. Here the CDR3 reads CASTGTDLGNTEAFF. In nucleotides, the CDR3 is TGTGCCAGCACTGGGACAGACCTGGGGAACACTGAAGCTTTCTTT.

The chain is built from TRBV27 and TRBJ2-1; 8 bases align to TRBD1. CDR3 length equals 17 residues. The trim removed 5 bases at V and 4 bases at J, leaving 13 bases unmatched. Germline CDR1 and CDR2: MNHEY and SMNVEV (reference sequence). Here the CDR3 reads CASSSLEWTGLYNEQFF. In DNA form, the CDR3 reads TGTGCCAGCAGTAGCCTTGAATGGACAGGGCTTTACAATGAGCAGTTCTTC.

V and J are TRBV27 and TRBJ1-5, with 7 nucleotides matching TRBD1. Germline values: CDR1 MNHEY, CDR2 SMNVEV (reference sequence). CDR3 size: 16 residues. Germline trimming cut 0 bases from V and 2 bases from J; bases unmatched to any gene: 4. CDR3 bases: TGTGCCAGCAGTTTATCGAGACAGGGTGGCAATCAGCCCCAGCATTTT. It is translated as CASSLSRQGGNQPQHF.

This clone was counted a few times. This chain uses TRBV29-1 with TRBJ1-2; 10 bases match TRBD1. Losses at the gene ends were 5 bases for V and 8 bases for J; bases not matched to a gene: 8. Germline CDR1 and CDR2: SQVTM and ANQGSEA. This CDR3 spans 13 amino acids. CDR3 sequence: CSVPRQGAQGYTF. For the CDR3, the DNA is TGCAGCGTTCCAAGACAGGGGGCTCAGGGCTACACCTTC.